The rows below give T cell receptor beta chains drawn from one sample of a study of T cell responses to AZD1222 COVID-19 vaccine. The method was immunoSEQ multiplex PCR; TCRdb's version includes in-frame clones alone and lacks a portion of them. The sample lists roughly 140,000 clones, around 88% occurring once. Sequences were derived from peripheral blood, sampled on day 0 of AZD1222 vaccination. These receptors originate from an adult in good health. The CDR3 runs from the conserved cysteine through the conserved F or W.

v_call,j_call,cdr3_aa
TRBV4-1,TRBJ2-2,CASSQKGGELFF
TRBV6-5,TRBJ1-2,CASSRQGARTF
TRBV6-5,TRBJ2-7,CASSSGTIEGYEQYF
TRBV24-1,TRBJ2-3,CATSDLLAGGSTDTQYF
TRBV19,TRBJ1-5,CASSRLDSNQPQHF
TRBV7-8,TRBJ2-1,CASSPDGYGREQFF
TRBV7-2,TRBJ1-6,CASSSTEGRALHF
TRBV11-2,TRBJ2-1,CASSSSGGLYNEQFF
TRBV2,TRBJ2-2,CASMRAGGSTGELFF
TRBV29-1,TRBJ1-4,CSAQFGSGSADEKLFF
TRBV7-9,TRBJ2-3,CASSLIVTDTQYF
TRBV30,TRBJ2-3,CAWSVLGGRDTQYF
TRBV14,TRBJ2-7,CASSLGAVSYEQYF
TRBV15,TRBJ1-5,CATSRAVGQGYQPQHF
TRBV7-9,TRBJ1-1,CASSPDAGLEAFF
TRBV7-2,TRBJ2-1,CASSESSFNEQFF
TRBV19,TRBJ2-2,CATTSSHLFTGELFF
TRBV29-1,TRBJ1-2,CSVAGTNYGYTF
TRBV4-3,TRBJ1-2,CASSPRGGPYGYTF
TRBV4-3,TRBJ2-1,CASSQKRGDEQFF
TRBV28,TRBJ2-7,CASNPVGQGYEQYF
TRBV20-1,TRBJ2-7,CSASPTGGYEQYF
TRBV7-8,TRBJ2-1,CASSWRDRVNEQFF
TRBV6-5,TRBJ1-1,CASLVGGGLEAFF
TRBV4-1,TRBJ2-7,CASSQGAGGTYEQYF
TRBV4-2,TRBJ2-7,CASSQEWGSSYEQYF